This T cell receptor beta chain stems from a study of shared clonotypes between healthy human individuals. From germline, CDR1 is SGHKS and CDR2 YYEKEE (reference sequence). The CDR3 contains 13 residues. Trimming removed 1 base at V and 8 bases at J, with 10 bases between. Repertoires were generated with immunoSEQ multiplex PCR, while TCRdb's copy carries only in-frame clones and drops some. The table records 470,000 or so clones, 60% to 80% of them present only once. The sequenced material came from PBMCs. The V gene is TRBV5-5, the J gene TRBJ2-1; D gene ambiguous. The sequence came from a woman aged 40 to 50 in good health. Some clones in this sample may be carry-over from other donors' samples. The CDR3, as DNA: TGTGCCAGCAGCTTGATGGGGTCGGATGAGCAGTTCTTC. It yields the protein CASSLMGSDEQFF.